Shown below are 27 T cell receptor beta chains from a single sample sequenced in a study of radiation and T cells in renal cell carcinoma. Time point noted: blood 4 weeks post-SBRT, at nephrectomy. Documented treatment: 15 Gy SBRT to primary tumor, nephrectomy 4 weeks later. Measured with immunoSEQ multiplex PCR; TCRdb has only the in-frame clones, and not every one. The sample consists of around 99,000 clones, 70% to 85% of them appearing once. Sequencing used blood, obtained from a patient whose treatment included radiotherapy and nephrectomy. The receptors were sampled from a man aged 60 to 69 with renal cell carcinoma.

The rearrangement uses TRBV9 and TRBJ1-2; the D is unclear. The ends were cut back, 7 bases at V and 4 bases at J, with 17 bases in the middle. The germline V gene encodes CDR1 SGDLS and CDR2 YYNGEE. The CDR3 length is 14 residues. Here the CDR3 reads CASRSARKTYGYTF. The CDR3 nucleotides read TGTGCCAGCCGTAGCGCAAGAAAGACCTATGGCTACACCTTC. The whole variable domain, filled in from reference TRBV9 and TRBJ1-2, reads DSGVTQTPKHLITATGQRVTLRCSPRSGDLSVYWYQQSLDQGLQFLIQYYNGEERAKGNILERFSAQQFPDLHSELNLSSLELGDSALYFCASRSARKTYGYTFGSGTRLTVV.

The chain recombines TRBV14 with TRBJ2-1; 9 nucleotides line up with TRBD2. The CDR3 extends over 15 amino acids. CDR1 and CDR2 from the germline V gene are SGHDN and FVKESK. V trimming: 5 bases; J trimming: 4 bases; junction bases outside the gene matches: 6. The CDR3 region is CASSYSGRGYNEQFF. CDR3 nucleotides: TGTGCCAGCAGCTATAGCGGGAGAGGGTACAATGAGCAGTTCTTC.

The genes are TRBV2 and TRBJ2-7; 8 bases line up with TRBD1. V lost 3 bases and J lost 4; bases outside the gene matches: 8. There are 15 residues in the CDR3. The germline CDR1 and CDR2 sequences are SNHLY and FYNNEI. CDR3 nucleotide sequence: TGTGCCAGCAGTGAGGGACAGGCGATTCTTTACGAGCAGTACTTC. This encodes CASSEGQAILYEQYF.

The CDR3 protein is CASSLASLAGIDEQFF. DNA of the CDR3: TGTGCCAGCAGTTTAGCGAGTCTAGCGGGCATCGATGAGCAGTTCTTC. This rearrangement joins TRBV28 to TRBJ2-1; 8 nucleotides line up with TRBD2. J lost 8 bases, V lost 2 bases, and 11 bases had no gene match. Germline V gene lookup returns CDR1 MDHEN and CDR2 SYDVKM. The CDR3 sequence is 16 residues long. Together with reference TRBV28 and TRBJ2-1, the CDR3 gives the full variable domain: DVKVTQSSRYLVKRTGEKVFLECVQDMDHENMFWYRQDPGLGLRLIYFSYDVKMKEKGDIPEGYSVSREKKERFSLILESASTNQTSMYLCASSLASLAGIDEQFFGPGTRLTVL.

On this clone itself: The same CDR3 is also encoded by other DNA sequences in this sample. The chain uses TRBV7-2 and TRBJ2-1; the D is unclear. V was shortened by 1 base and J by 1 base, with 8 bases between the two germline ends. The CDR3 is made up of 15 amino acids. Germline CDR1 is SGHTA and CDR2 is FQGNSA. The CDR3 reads CASSLVGGSYNEQFF. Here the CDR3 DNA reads TGTGCCAGCAGCTTAGTGGGTGGGTCCTACAATGAGCAGTTCTTC. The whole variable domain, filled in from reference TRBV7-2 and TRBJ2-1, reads GAGVSQSPSNKVTEKGKDVELRCDPISGHTALYWYRQSLGQGLEFLIYFQGNSAPDKSGLPSDRFSAERTGGSVSTLTIQRTQQEDSAVYLCASSLVGGSYNEQFFGPGTRLTVL.

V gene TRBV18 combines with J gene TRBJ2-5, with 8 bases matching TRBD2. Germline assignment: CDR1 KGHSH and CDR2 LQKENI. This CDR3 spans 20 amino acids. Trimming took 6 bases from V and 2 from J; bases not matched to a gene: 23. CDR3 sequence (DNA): TGTGCCAGCTCCCTCTGGAGTAGCGGGAAGGCAGGCCCCCCACAAGAGACCCAGTACTTC. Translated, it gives CASSLWSSGKAGPPQETQYF. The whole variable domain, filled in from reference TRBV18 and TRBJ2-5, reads NAGVMQNPRHLVRRRGQEARLRCSPMKGHSHVYWYRQLPEEGLKFMVYLQKENIIDESGMPKERFSAEFPKEGPSILRIQQVVRGDSAAYFCASSLWSSGKAGPPQETQYFGPGTRLLVL.

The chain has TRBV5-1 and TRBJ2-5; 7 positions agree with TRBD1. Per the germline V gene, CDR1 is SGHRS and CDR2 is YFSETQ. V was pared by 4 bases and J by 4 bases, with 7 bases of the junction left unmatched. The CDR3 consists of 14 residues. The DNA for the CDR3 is TGCGCCAGCAGCCCAGTAGGGGGCAGAGAGACCCAGTACTTC. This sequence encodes CASSPVGGRETQYF. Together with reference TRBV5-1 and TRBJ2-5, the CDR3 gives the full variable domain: KAGVTQTPRYLIKTRGQQVTLSCSPISGHRSVSWYQQTPGQGLQFLFEYFSETQRNKGNFPGRFSGRQFSNSRSEMNVSTLELGDSALYLCASSPVGGRETQYFGPGTRLLVL.

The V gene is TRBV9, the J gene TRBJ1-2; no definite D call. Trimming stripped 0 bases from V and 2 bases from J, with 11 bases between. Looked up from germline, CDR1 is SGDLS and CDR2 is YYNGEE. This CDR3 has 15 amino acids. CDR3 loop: CASSVGPGSNYGYTF. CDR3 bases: TGTGCCAGCAGCGTAGGACCGGGGTCAAACTATGGCTACACCTTC.

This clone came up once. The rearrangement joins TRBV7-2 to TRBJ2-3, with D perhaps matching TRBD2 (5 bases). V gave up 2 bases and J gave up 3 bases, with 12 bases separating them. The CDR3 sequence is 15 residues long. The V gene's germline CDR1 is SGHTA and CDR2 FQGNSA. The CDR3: CASSLLETITDTQYF. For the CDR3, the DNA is TGTGCCAGCAGCTTACTGGAGACTATAACAGATACGCAGTATTTT.

The CDR3 here is CASIGSLAGQETQYF. CDR3 DNA: TGCGCCAGCATTGGGTCGCTAGCGGGACAAGAGACCCAGTACTTC. The chain employs TRBV5-1 and TRBJ2-5; 9 bases align to TRBD2. The germline V gene encodes CDR1 SGHRS and CDR2 YFSETQ. The CDR3 length is 15 residues. V shed 6 bases and J 2 bases; nucleotides not matched to a gene: 8.

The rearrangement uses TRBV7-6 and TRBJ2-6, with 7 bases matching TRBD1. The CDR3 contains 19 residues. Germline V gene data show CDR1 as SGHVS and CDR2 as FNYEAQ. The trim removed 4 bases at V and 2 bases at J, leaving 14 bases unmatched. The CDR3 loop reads CASSSPAGTAKAGANVLTF. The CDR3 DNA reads TGTGCCAGCAGCTCACCCGCCGGGACAGCCAAGGCTGGGGCCAACGTCCTGACTTTC.

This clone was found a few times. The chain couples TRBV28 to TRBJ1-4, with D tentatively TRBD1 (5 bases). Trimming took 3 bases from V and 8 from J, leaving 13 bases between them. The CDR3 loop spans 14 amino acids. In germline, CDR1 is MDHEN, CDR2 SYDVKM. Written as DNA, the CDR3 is TGTGCCAGCAGTTTTTCGGGGCCTGGGGAAAAACTGTTTTTT. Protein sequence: CASSFSGPGEKLFF.

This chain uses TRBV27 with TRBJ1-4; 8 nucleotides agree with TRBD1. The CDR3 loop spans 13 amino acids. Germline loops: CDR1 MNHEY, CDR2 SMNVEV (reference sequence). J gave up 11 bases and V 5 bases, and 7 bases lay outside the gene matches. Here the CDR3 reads CASSTGQGGKLFF. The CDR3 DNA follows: TGTGCCAGCAGTACAGGACAGGGTGGGAAACTGTTTTTT. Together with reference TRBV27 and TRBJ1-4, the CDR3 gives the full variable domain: EAQVTQNPRYLITVTGKKLTVTCSQNMNHEYMSWYRQDPGLGLRQIYYSMNVEVTDKGDVPEGYKVSRKEKRNFPLILESPSPNQTSLYFCASSTGQGGKLFFGSGTQLSVL.

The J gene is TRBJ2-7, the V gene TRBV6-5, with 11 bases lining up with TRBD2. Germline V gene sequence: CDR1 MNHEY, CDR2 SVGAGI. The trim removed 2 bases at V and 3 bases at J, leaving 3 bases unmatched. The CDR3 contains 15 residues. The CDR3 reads CASSYALAGGYEQYF. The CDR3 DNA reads TGTGCCAGCAGTTACGCCCTAGCGGGAGGCTACGAGCAGTACTTC.

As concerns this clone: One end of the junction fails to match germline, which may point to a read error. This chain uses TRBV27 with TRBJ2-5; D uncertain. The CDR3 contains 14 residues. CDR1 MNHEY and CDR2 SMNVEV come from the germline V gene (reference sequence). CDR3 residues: CASSFSGSQETQYF. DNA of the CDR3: TGTGCCAGCAGTTTTTCCGGGTCTCAAGAGACCCAATACTTC.

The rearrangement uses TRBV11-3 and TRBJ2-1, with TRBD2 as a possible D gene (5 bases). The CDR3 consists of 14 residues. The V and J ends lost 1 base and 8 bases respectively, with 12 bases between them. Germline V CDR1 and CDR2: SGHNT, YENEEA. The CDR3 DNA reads TGTGCCAGCAGCTTAGGCCCGGCTAGCCATGAGCAGTTCTTC. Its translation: CASSLGPASHEQFF.

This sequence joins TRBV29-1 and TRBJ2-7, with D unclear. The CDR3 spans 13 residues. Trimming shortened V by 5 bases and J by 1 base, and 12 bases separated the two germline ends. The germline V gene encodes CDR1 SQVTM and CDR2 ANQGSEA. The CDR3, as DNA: TGCAGCGTTAGAGTGACATCTTCCTACGAGCAGTACTTC. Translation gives CSVRVTSSYEQYF.

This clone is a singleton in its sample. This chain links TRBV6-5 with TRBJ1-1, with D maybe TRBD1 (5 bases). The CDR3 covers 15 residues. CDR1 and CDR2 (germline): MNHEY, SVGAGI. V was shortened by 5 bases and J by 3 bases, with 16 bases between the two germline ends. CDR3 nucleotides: TGTGCCAGCAGTATGGGCCCCGCAGGGCACACTGAAGCTTTCTTT. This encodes CASSMGPAGHTEAFF.

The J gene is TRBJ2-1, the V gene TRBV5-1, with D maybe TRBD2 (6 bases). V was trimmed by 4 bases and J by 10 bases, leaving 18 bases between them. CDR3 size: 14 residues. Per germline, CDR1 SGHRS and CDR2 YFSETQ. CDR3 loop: CASSLTSIGYEQFF. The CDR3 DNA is TGCGCCAGCAGCCTGACTAGTATCGGGTACGAGCAGTTCTTC. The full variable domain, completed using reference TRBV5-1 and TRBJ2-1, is KAGVTQTPRYLIKTRGQQVTLSCSPISGHRSVSWYQQTPGQGLQFLFEYFSETQRNKGNFPGRFSGRQFSNSRSEMNVSTLELGDSALYLCASSLTSIGYEQFFGPGTRLTVL.

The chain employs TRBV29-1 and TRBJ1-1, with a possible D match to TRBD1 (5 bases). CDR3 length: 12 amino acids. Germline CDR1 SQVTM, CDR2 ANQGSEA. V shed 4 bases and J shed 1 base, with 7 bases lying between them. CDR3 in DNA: TGCAGCGTTGGGCAGGGGAACACTGAAGCTTTCTTT. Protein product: CSVGQGNTEAFF.

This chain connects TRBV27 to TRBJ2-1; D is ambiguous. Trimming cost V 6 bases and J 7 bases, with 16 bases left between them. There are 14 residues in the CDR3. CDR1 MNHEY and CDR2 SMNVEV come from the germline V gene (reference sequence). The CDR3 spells CASRSNAVVNEQFF. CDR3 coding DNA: TGTGCCAGCAGATCCAACGCAGTAGTAAATGAGCAGTTCTTC.

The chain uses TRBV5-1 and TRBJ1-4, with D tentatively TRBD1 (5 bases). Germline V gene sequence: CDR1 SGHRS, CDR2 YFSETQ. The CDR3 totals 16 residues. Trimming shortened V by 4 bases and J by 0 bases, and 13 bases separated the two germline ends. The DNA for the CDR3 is TGCGCCAGCAGCCCGCTCCAGGGTTCAACTAATGAAAAACTGTTTTTT. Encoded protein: CASSPLQGSTNEKLFF.

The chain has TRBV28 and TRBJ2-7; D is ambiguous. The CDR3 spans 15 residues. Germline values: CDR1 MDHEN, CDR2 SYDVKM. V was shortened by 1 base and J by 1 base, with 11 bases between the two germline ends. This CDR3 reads CASSLSIGRSYEQYF. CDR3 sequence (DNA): TGTGCCAGCAGTTTATCGATCGGCAGGTCCTACGAGCAGTACTTC.

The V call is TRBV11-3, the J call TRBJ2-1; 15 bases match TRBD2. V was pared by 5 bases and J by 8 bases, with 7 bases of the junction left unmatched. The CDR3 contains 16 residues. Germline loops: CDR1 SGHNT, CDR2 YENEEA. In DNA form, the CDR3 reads TGTGCCAGCAGCCCCGGGACTAGCGGGAGGATGGATGAGCAGTTCTTC. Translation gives CASSPGTSGRMDEQFF.

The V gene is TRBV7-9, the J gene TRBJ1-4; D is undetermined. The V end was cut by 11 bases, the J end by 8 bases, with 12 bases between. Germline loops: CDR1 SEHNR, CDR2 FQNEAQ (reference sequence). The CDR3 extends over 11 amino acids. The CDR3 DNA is TGTGCCGCCGGGAAGGACGAAAAACTGTTTTTT. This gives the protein CAAGKDEKLFF.

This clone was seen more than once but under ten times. CDR3 protein: CASSSQPGLAAGETQYF. The CDR3 region has the DNA TGCGCCAGCAGCTCTCAACCGGGACTAGCGGCCGGGGAGACCCAGTACTTC. The genes are TRBV5-1 and TRBJ2-5, with 11 bases that match TRBD2. Trimming removed 3 bases from V and 5 bases from J; junction bases left unmatched: 12. This CDR3 has 17 amino acids. Germline loops: CDR1 SGHRS, CDR2 YFSETQ.

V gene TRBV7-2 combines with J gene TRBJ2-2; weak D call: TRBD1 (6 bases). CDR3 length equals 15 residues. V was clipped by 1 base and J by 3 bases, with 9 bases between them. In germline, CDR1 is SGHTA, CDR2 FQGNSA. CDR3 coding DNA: TGTGCCAGCAGCTTAGGCGCAGGGGACACCGGGGAGCTGTTTTTT. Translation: CASSLGAGDTGELFF.